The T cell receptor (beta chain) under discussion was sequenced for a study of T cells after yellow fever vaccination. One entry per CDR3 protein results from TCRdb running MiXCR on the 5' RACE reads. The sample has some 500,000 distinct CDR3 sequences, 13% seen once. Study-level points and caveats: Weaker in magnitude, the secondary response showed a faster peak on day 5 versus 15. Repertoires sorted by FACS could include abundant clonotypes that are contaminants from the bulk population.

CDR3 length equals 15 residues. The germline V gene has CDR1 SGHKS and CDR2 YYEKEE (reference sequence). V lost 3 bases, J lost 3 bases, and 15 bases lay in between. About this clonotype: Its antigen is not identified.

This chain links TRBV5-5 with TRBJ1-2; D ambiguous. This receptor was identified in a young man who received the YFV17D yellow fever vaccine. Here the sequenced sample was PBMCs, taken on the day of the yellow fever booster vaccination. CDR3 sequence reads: CASSSDLNRYYGYTF. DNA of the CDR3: TGTGCCAGCAGCTCCGACCTTAACCGCTACTATGGCTACACCTTC.